The entry below gives a single T cell receptor beta chain sequence along with its context. The antigen is not known. Repertoires were generated with immunoSEQ multiplex PCR, while TCRdb's copy carries only in-frame clones and drops some. The table has some 980,000 clones, over 75% seen once. The CDR3 runs 14 residues. Per germline, CDR1 MDHEN and CDR2 SYDVKM. This sample is drawn from a study of shared clonotypes between healthy human individuals. Study-level results: Generally, estimated richness proved larger in naive subsets than it did in memory subsets. It was expected that sequencing depth would affect clonotype sharing among donors.

This receptor was identified in a man younger than 35 in good health. V and J are TRBV28 and TRBJ2-5; 9 nucleotides align to TRBD2. The J call is doubtful: the DNA matches TRBJ2-7 better. The sequenced sample was memory CD4+ T cells sorted from blood. Described subset: CD45RA-negative fraction. The CDR3 bases are TGTGCCAGCAGCACTAGCGGGCCTTCCTACGAGCAGTACTTC. This encodes CASSTSGPSYEQYF.